The 19 T cell receptor beta chains listed next were all sequenced from one sample in a study of blood T cell repertoires in COVID-19. Assay: immunoSEQ multiplex PCR; the TCRdb copy retains only in-frame clones and omits some. Here the sample spans around 450,000 clones, 75% to 90% being singletons. The specimen was PBMCs or T cells enriched from blood (not recorded which). These receptors came from a woman aged 18-29 years who had recovered from COVID-19.

The chain employs TRBV6-5 and TRBJ2-7; D might be TRBD2 (6 bases). CDR1 MNHEY and CDR2 SVGAGI come from the germline V gene. V shed 8 bases and J shed 5 bases, with 19 bases lying between them. The CDR3 loop spans 14 amino acids. CDR3 sequence: CASGGTGVTNEQYF. In DNA form, the CDR3 reads TGTGCCAGCGGAGGGACGGGGGTGACCAACGAGCAGTACTTC.

The genes are TRBV19 and TRBJ1-4, with 9 bases that match TRBD1. This CDR3 contains 15 residues. Per the germline V gene, CDR1 is LNHDA and CDR2 is SQIVND (reference sequence). After removal of 10 bases from V and 0 bases from J, the junction contained 6 bases not matched to a gene. DNA of the CDR3: TGTGCCACCCGGACAGGGGCTACAACTAATGAAAAACTGTTTTTT. The encoded protein is CATRTGATTNEKLFF.

CDR3 region: CASEEQGSDTQYF. CDR3 coding DNA: TGTGCCAGCGAGGAGCAGGGGTCAGATACGCAGTATTTT. V gene TRBV6-5 combines with J gene TRBJ2-3; tentatively, D is TRBD1 (6 bases). Germline CDR1 MNHEY, CDR2 SVGAGI. The V end lost 8 bases, the J end lost 4 bases, and 13 bases lay between the germline ends. This CDR3 spans 13 amino acids.

J is TRBJ1-2 and V is TRBV5-1; no firm D call. Germline CDR1 is SGHRS and CDR2 is YFSETQ. The CDR3 has 15 residues. V lost 5 bases to trimming and J lost 4 bases, with 18 bases between them. CDR3 amino acids: CASRREGSTLYGYTF. The CDR3 bases are TGCGCCAGCAGACGGGAGGGTTCAACTCTCTATGGCTACACCTTC.

V and J are TRBV14 and TRBJ1-2; D gene uncertain. Germline lookup yields CDR1 SGHDN and CDR2 FVKESK. V gave up 4 bases and J gave up 5 bases, with 11 bases separating them. CDR3 length: 13 residues. The CDR3 loop reads CASSPRIGYGYTF. CDR3 nucleotide sequence: TGTGCCAGCAGCCCGCGCATCGGGTATGGCTACACCTTC.

This clone came up a few times. The chain employs TRBV5-1 and TRBJ2-5, with D perhaps TRBD2 (6 bases). The CDR3 loop spans 16 amino acids. The V end was cut by 4 bases, the J end by 1 base, with 17 bases between. Germline assignment: CDR1 SGHRS and CDR2 YFSETQ. The CDR3 DNA reads TGCGCCAGCAGCCCCCTTGGAGGGCAGAGCCAAGAGACCCAGTACTTC. Encoded protein: CASSPLGGQSQETQYF.

This chain uses TRBV18 with TRBJ1-1, with D possibly TRBD1 on 6 matching bases. The V end lost 1 base, the J end lost 11 bases, and 14 bases lay between the germline ends. Germline values: CDR1 KGHSH, CDR2 LQKENI. The CDR3 sequence is 13 residues long. The DNA of the CDR3 is TGTGCCAGCTCACCACGGAGACAGGAGCAGGCTTTCTTT. Translating it yields CASSPRRQEQAFF.

The J gene is TRBJ1-6, the V gene TRBV30; D is ambiguous. The CDR3 is 15 amino acids. Germline loops: CDR1 GTSNPN, CDR2 SVGIG (reference sequence). The V gene lost 7 bases and the J gene lost 10 bases, with 23 bases spanning the gap. The CDR3 sequence is CAYLRRLDGESPLHF. DNA for the CDR3: TGTGCCTACCTCAGGAGGCTCGACGGGGAATCACCCCTCCACTTT. Using reference TRBV30 and TRBJ1-6 for the parts outside the CDR3, the full variable domain is SQTIHQWPATLVQPVGSPLSLECTVEGTSNPNLYWYRQAAGRGLQLLFYSVGIGQISSEVPQNLSASRPQDRQFILSSKKLLLSDSGFYLCAYLRRLDGESPLHFGNGTRLTVT.

The chain employs TRBV30 and TRBJ2-7; D possibly corresponds to TRBD1 (6 bases). Trimming shortened V by 3 bases and J by 1 base, and 13 bases separated the two germline ends. Germline CDR1 and CDR2: GTSNPN and SVGIG (reference sequence). CDR3 size: 14 residues. The CDR3 DNA reads TGTGCCTGGAGCCCCGACAGGCCGTCCTACGAGCAGTACTTC. Protein product: CAWSPDRPSYEQYF.

The CDR3 DNA follows: TGTGCCAGCAGCGTAGGTCAAGCGACAGATACGCAGTATTTT. This gives the protein CASSVGQATDTQYF. The rearrangement links TRBV9 to TRBJ2-3; D is unclear. The CDR3 is 14 residues long. CDR1 is SGDLS, CDR2 YYNGEE, per germline. The germline V and J ends were trimmed by 0 bases and 3 bases, with 8 bases remaining between them.

The V and J genes are TRBV4-1 and TRBJ2-3, with TRBD2 matching 15 bases. Germline V gene sequence: CDR1 MGHRA, CDR2 YSYEKL. J was trimmed by 0 bases and V by 4 bases; bases with no gene match: 5. The CDR3 has 18 residues. The CDR3 region has the DNA TGCGCCAGCAGCCCGGGACTAGCGGGGGGCCCTAGCACAGATACGCAGTATTTT. It is translated as CASSPGLAGGPSTDTQYF.

The chain employs TRBV3-1 (or the pseudogene TRBV3-2) and TRBJ2-2, with 9 bases identical to TRBD1. CDR1 is LGHDT, CDR2 YNNKEL, per germline (reference sequence). The CDR3 contains 16 residues. The ends lost 5 bases at V and 2 bases at J; junction bases unmatched: 6. In DNA form, the CDR3 reads TGTGCCAGCAGCTATGGGACAGGGAGCAACACCGGGGAGCTGTTTTTT. Protein: CASSYGTGSNTGELFF.

The V gene is TRBV5-1, the J gene TRBJ2-4; TRBD2 is a possible D gene (7 bases). The germline V gene encodes CDR1 SGHRS and CDR2 YFSETQ. V lost 0 bases to trimming and J lost 0 bases, with 19 bases between them. CDR3 size: 19 residues. The CDR3 nucleotides are TGCGCCAGCAGCTTGGCCCCTGGTGGGGGGGGCCTAGCCAAAAACATTCAGTACTTC. Its protein product is CASSLAPGGGGLAKNIQYF.

For the CDR3, the DNA is TGTGCCAGCAGCCCGGAGCTAGCGGGGGGGCTCGGTGAGCAGTTCTTC. Translation gives CASSPELAGGLGEQFF. V and J are TRBV6-4 and TRBJ2-1; 12 bases are a match to TRBD2. In germline, CDR1 is MRHNA, CDR2 SNTAGT. V was clipped by 6 bases and J by 9 bases; unmatched bases: 12. The CDR3 totals 16 residues.

This chain links TRBV5-1 with TRBJ2-2, with a weak D call TRBD1 (5 bases). The CDR3 contains 15 residues. Looked up from germline, CDR1 is SGHRS and CDR2 is YFSETQ. With 2 bases removed from V and 5 bases from J, the gap between germline ends came to 13 bases. The CDR3 region is CASSLFAGKTGELFF. CDR3 DNA: TGCGCCAGCAGCTTATTCGCAGGGAAAACCGGGGAGCTGTTTTTT.

The chain combines TRBV30 with TRBJ1-1; D not certain. Germline-derived CDR1 and CDR2 are GTSNPN and SVGIG (reference sequence). V lost 0 bases to trimming and J lost 1 base, with 9 bases between them. The CDR3 consists of 14 residues. The CDR3 nucleotides are TGTGCCTGGAGTGTAGCTCTAAGGAACACTGAAGCTTTCTTT. Its translation is CAWSVALRNTEAFF.

V and J are TRBV5-1 and TRBJ2-5, with D possibly matching TRBD2 (6 bases). Germline V gene lookup returns CDR1 SGHRS and CDR2 YFSETQ. Trimming took off 1 base at V and 0 bases at J, with 19 bases between the two ends. The CDR3 length is 18 residues. The CDR3 nucleotides read TGCGCCAGCAGCTTGTATGTGCTTAGCGGTTTTAACCAAGAGACCCAGTACTTC. Residues: CASSLYVLSGFNQETQYF.

This sequence joins TRBV7-8 and TRBJ1-1, with a tentative D call TRBD1 (6 bases). The CDR3 covers 13 residues. V was pared by 6 bases and J by 5 bases, with 13 bases between. Germline CDR1 and CDR2: SGHVS and FQNEAQ. The CDR3 loop reads CASSLQGRTEAFF. In nucleotides, the CDR3 is TGTGCCAGCAGTCTACAGGGCAGAACTGAAGCTTTCTTT. The whole variable domain, filled in from reference TRBV7-8 and TRBJ1-1, reads GAGVSQSPRYKVAKRGQDVALRCDPISGHVSLFWYQQALGQGPEFLTYFQNEAQLDKSGLPSDRFFAERPEGSVSTLKIQRTQQEDSAVYLCASSLQGRTEAFFGQGTRLTVV.

This clone was picked up many times. The chain uses TRBV9 and TRBJ2-3, with 8 bases aligning to TRBD2. Unmatched junction bases numbered 7, after V lost 0 bases and J lost 1 base. CDR1 is SGDLS, CDR2 YYNGEE, per germline. The CDR3 has 17 residues. The CDR3 DNA follows: TGTGCCAGCAGCGTAGACCCAGCGGGGGCCGGCACAGATACGCAGTATTTT. Translated, it gives CASSVDPAGAGTDTQYF.